This TCR beta chain was observed in a study of blood T cell repertoires in COVID-19. Germline CDR1 reads GTSNPN; CDR2 reads SVGIG (reference sequence). CDR3 length: 15 residues. With 2 bases clipped from V and 14 bases from J, the junction kept 14 bases outside the gene matches. Data came from immunoSEQ multiplex PCR; TCRdb stores just in-frame clones and leaves some out. Among a few hundred thousand clones listed, about 83% were seen once. Sequencing used peripheral blood. The J gene is TRBJ2-1, the V gene TRBV30; 11 nucleotides agree with TRBD2. This receptor was taken from a woman aged 25 to 45 with COVID-19, enrolled during active disease. The CDR3: CAWSSGTSGPRWEFF. For the CDR3, the DNA is TGTGCCTGGAGTTCCGGGACTAGCGGTCCCCGGTGGGAGTTCTTC. The variable domain in full, completed from reference TRBV30 and TRBJ2-1, reads SQTIHQWPATLVQPVGSPLSLECTVEGTSNPNLYWYRQAAGRGLQLLFYSVGIGQISSEVPQNLSASRPQDRQFILSSKKLLLSDSGFYLCAWSSGTSGPRWEFFGPGTRLTVL.